The rows below give T cell receptor beta chains drawn from one sample of a study of shared clonotypes between healthy human individuals. The data were produced by immunoSEQ multiplex PCR, yet TCRdb's version contains in-frame clones alone and is incomplete. Of some 2,000,000 clones in the sample, over 85% are singletons; the top ten hold more than 0.1%. Sequenced: naive CD4+ T cells sorted from blood. Receptors were obtained from a man younger than 30 in good health. Each CDR3 is given with its conserved first and last residue. Each record gives: J gene, clone size, D gene, V gene, CDR3 protein, CDR3 DNA. The D gene is left open where the match is weak. Rows give clone size only sometimes, using once, few, many, or a class for an expanded clone.

>TRBJ1-2|NA|NA|TRBV23-1
CASSLSDKPWTNYGYTF
TGCGCCAGCAGTCTCTCCGACAAACCGTGGACTAACTATGGCTACACCTTC
>TRBJ1-6|NA|TRBD1|TRBV5-4
CASSGGQPYNSPLHF
TGTGCCAGCAGCGGGGGACAGCCCTATAATTCACCCCTCCACTTT
>TRBJ2-3|NA|NA|TRBV18
CASSAGLAPDTQYF
TGTGCCAGCTCAGCAGGGCTAGCTCCAGATACGCAGTATTTT
>TRBJ2-2|few|NA|TRBV7-9
CASSRGTGELFF
TGTGCCAGCAGCCGAGGGACCGGGGAGCTGTTTTTT
>TRBJ2-2|NA|NA|TRBV7-2
CASSPVPGQSTGELFF
TGTGCCAGCAGCCCCGTGCCCGGACAGAGCACCGGGGAGCTGTTTTTT
>TRBJ1-2|NA|TRBD1|TRBV5-4
CASSQVAQGARGYTF
TGTGCCAGCAGCCAAGTAGCTCAGGGGGCGCGAGGCTACACCTTC
>TRBJ2-1|NA|NA|TRBV5-6
CASSPDNNEQFF
TGTGCCAGCAGCCCGGACAACAATGAGCAGTTCTTC
>TRBJ1-3|once|TRBD1|TRBV2
CASSEQTGPGNTIYF
TGTGCCAGCAGTGAACAGACAGGGCCTGGAAACACCATATATTTT
>TRBJ2-5|NA|NA|TRBV10-3
CAIRGEETQYF
TGTGCCATCAGGGGAGAAGAGACCCAGTACTTC
>TRBJ2-4|NA|NA|TRBV9
CASSPKGTVNNIQYF
TGTGCCAGCAGCCCTAAGGGGACGGTGAATAACATTCAGTACTTC
>TRBJ2-5|NA|NA|TRBV5-1
CASSSLDWVNQETQYF
TGCGCCAGCAGCTCCCTGGACTGGGTAAACCAAGAGACCCAGTACTTC
>TRBJ2-3|NA|NA|TRBV18
CASSPGGDTQYF
TGTGCCAGCTCACCAGGAGGAGATACGCAGTATTTT
>TRBJ1-2|NA|NA|TRBV30
CAWSLGYGYTF
TGTGCCTGGAGTTTGGGCTATGGCTACACCTTC
>TRBJ1-2|few|TRBD1|TRBV6-6
CASSLGQANYGYTF
TGTGCCAGCAGCCTGGGACAGGCGAACTATGGCTACACCTTC
>TRBJ2-1|NA|TRBD2|TRBV10-3
CAIRAYGTTSYNEQFF
TGTGCCATCAGGGCTTACGGGACTACCTCCTACAATGAGCAGTTCTTC
>TRBJ2-5|NA|NA|TRBV6-5
CASSPSRAREQYF
TGTGCCAGCAGTCCCTCCCGGGCAAGGGAGCAGTACTTC
>TRBJ2-1|NA|TRBD1|TRBV7-9
CASSAWTGNEQFF
TGTGCCAGCAGCGCCTGGACAGGGAATGAGCAGTTCTTC
>TRBJ1-3|NA|NA|TRBV6-6
CASSYEGNTIYF
TGTGCCAGCAGTTATGAGGGAAACACCATATATTTT
>TRBJ2-6|NA|NA|TRBV6-9
CASSYSRDASLWANVLTF
TGTGCCAGCAGTTATTCACGGGACGCCTCTCTCTGGGCCAACGTCCTGACTTTC
>TRBJ2-1|NA|NA|TRBV30
CAWSLGFTGYNEQFF
TGTGCCTGGAGTCTGGGGTTTACAGGGTACAATGAGCAGTTCTTC
>TRBJ1-1|NA|NA|TRBV6-1
CASTSLVGTEAFF
TGTGCCAGCACCTCCCTCGTGGGCACTGAAGCTTTCTTT
>TRBJ1-1|NA|NA|TRBV21-1
CASSKQWITEAFF
TGTGCCAGCAGCAAACAATGGATCACTGAAGCTTTCTTT
>TRBJ2-7|NA|NA|TRBV6-1
CASSEAQGPYEQYF
TGTGCCAGCAGTGAAGCCCAGGGGCCCTACGAGCAGTACTTC
>TRBJ1-1|NA|NA|TRBV19
CASSNTGTEAFF
TGTGCCAGTAGTAACACGGGAACTGAAGCTTTCTTT
>TRBJ2-3|NA|NA|TRBV6-5
CASSYSLVDTDTQYF
TGTGCCAGCAGTTACTCGTTAGTAGACACAGATACGCAGTATTTT
>TRBJ2-5|NA|TRBD1|TRBV5-1
CASSFRDRGIETQYF
TGCGCCAGCAGCTTCCGGGACAGGGGCATAGAGACCCAGTACTTC
>TRBJ2-3|NA|TRBD2|TRBV10-3
CAISGEGGSPADTQYF
TGTGCCATCAGTGGTGAGGGCGGGAGTCCCGCAGATACGCAGTATTTT
>TRBJ1-6|NA|NA|TRBV5-1
CASSLGQNSPLHF
TGCGCCAGCAGCTTGGGACAGAATTCACCCCTCCACTTT
>TRBJ1-5|NA|NA|TRBV7-9
CASSLVDGTYNQPQHF
TGTGCCAGCAGCTTAGTCGACGGGACATACAATCAGCCCCAGCATTTT
>TRBJ2-3|NA|NA|TRBV10-3
CATLGVPTDTQYF
TGTGCCACCCTCGGGGTCCCCACAGATACGCAGTATTTT
>TRBJ2-7|NA|TRBD1|TRBV28
CASSSGQDSEQYF
TGTGCCAGCAGTTCCGGACAGGATTCCGAGCAGTACTTC
>TRBJ2-7|NA|NA|TRBV13
CASSARTFSYEQYF
TGTGCCAGCAGCGCCAGGACTTTCTCCTACGAGCAGTACTTC
>TRBJ2-7|NA|TRBD1|TRBV27
CASSSTGGSYEQYF
TGTGCCAGCAGCTCGACAGGGGGCTCCTACGAGCAGTACTTC
>TRBJ1-5|NA|NA|TRBV18
CASSQRNGDQPQQF
TGTGCCAGCTCACAAAGGAACGGGGATCAGCCCCAGCAGTTT
>TRBJ2-1|NA|TRBD2|TRBV30
CAWTLRTRTSGSRNIYNEQFF
TGTGCCTGGACCCTTCGGACCAGGACTAGCGGGAGCCGCAACATCTACAATGAGCAGTTCTTC
>TRBJ2-7|NA|TRBD2|TRBV18
CASSPTSAPSSYEQYF
TGTGCCAGCTCACCAACTAGCGCACCAAGCTCCTACGAGCAGTACTTC
>TRBJ1-5|NA|TRBD1|TRBV25-1
CASSQTGAVQPQHF
TGTGCCAGCAGTCAGACAGGGGCGGTTCAGCCCCAGCATTTT
>TRBJ1-3|NA|NA|TRBV7-9
CASSLNAGGRTTIYF
TGTGCCAGCAGCTTAAACGCCGGGGGTCGGACCACCATATATTTT
>TRBJ2-6|once|TRBD1|TRBV6-6
CASSPGQAGANVLTF
TGTGCCAGCAGTCCGGGACAGGCTGGGGCCAACGTCCTGACTTTC
>TRBJ1-6|few|NA|TRBV5-6
CASSLRGFGSPLHF
TGTGCCAGCAGCTTGAGGGGTTTCGGTTCACCCCTCCACTTT
>TRBJ1-1|NA|NA|TRBV30
CAWSVVGHTEAFF
TGTGCCTGGAGTGTAGTGGGGCACACTGAAGCTTTCTTT
>TRBJ2-7|NA|TRBD2|TRBV7-9
CASSLLLAGASYEQYF
TGTGCCAGCAGCTTGCTACTAGCGGGGGCGTCCTACGAGCAGTACTTC
>TRBJ1-1|NA|NA|TRBV30
CAWSVGRGYTEAFF
TGTGCCTGGAGTGTGGGCAGGGGATACACTGAAGCTTTCTTT
>TRBJ1-4|NA|NA|TRBV30
CAWSVGSFNEKLFF
TGTGCCTGGAGTGTGGGCAGTTTTAATGAAAAACTGTTTTTT
>TRBJ2-5|NA|TRBD2|TRBV5-1
CASSLASGGETQYF
TGCGCCAGCAGCTTGGCGTCGGGGGGAGAGACCCAGTACTTC
>TRBJ2-7|NA|NA|TRBV5-6
CASSLDRTYEQYF
TGTGCCAGCAGCTTGGACAGAACCTACGAGCAGTACTTC
>TRBJ2-3|NA|NA|TRBV19
CASSILTGITDTQYF
TGTGCCAGTAGTATCCTGACAGGTATCACAGATACGCAGTATTTT
>TRBJ2-5|NA|NA|TRBV18
CASSPGHLETQYF
TGTGCCAGCTCACCGGGGCATTTGGAGACCCAGTACTTC